This entry features one T cell receptor beta chain sequence. The data belong to a study of blood T cells in healthy people across ages. A second PCR, run for roughly 7 to 11 cycles, used a sample-barcoded 5' primer plus a J-beta primer mix. TCRdb ran MiXCR on the 5' RACE reads and lists one entry per CDR3 protein. The sample shows around 1,000,000 distinct CDR3 sequences, around two fifths of them seen only once. Specimen: blood. The TCR originated in a man aged 18 to 29 in good health.

Here the CDR3 DNA reads TGCAGTGCTAGAAAGGGGACAGTCAATCAGCCCCAGCATTTT. Protein product: CSARKGTVNQPQHF. This chain uses TRBV20-1 with TRBJ1-5, with TRBD1 identical over 7 bases. Germline V gives CDR1 DFQATT, CDR2 SNEGSKA (reference sequence). This CDR3 region has 14 residues. The trim removed 2 bases at V and 3 bases at J, leaving 4 bases unmatched.